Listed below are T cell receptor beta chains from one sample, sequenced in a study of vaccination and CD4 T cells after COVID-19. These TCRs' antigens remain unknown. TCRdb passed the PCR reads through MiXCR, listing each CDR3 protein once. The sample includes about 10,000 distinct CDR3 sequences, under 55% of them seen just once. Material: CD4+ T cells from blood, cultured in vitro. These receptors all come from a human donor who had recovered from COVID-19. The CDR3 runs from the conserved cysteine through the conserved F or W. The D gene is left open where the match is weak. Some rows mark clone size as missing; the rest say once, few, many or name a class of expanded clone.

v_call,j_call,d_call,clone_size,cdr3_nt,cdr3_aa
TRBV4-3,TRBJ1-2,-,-,TGCGCCAGCAGCCAAGCGGGGCTAGGTTATGGCTACACCTTC,CASSQAGLGYGYTF
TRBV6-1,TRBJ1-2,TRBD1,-,TGTGCCAGCAGTACATCGGGACAGGGGATCTATGGCTACACCTTC,CASSTSGQGIYGYTF
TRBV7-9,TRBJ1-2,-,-,TGTGCCAGCAGCTTAGCGGTATTTTATGGCTACACCTTC,CASSLAVFYGYTF
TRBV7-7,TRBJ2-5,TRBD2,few,TGTGCTAGCAGGACCCTGCCCGGGGGGGGCCAAGAGACCCAGTACTTC,CASRTLPGGGQETQYF
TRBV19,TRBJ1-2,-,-,TGTGCCAGTAGTGGACAAAACTATGGCTACACCTTC,CASSGQNYGYTF
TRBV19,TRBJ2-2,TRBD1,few,TGTGCCAGTAGTACGCGACAGGGCACCGGGGAGCTGTTTTTT,CASSTRQGTGELFF
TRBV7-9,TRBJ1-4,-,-,TGTGCCAGCAGCTTGGGAGGGACTAATGAAAAACTGTTTTTT,CASSLGGTNEKLFF
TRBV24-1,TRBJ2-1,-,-,TGTGCCACCAGTGATGCAGGGATGTCTGAGCAGTTCTTC,CATSDAGMSEQFF
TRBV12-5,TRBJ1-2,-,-,TGTGCTAGTGGTTTGGCCGTCTCCTATGGCTACACCTTC,CASGLAVSYGYTF
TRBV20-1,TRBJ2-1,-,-,TGCAGTGCTAGAGATAGTTCCCACCCCACGTTCTTC,CSARDSSHPTFF
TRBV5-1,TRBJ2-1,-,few,TGCGCCAGCAGCTTGGATGGGGGGCTGGGCAATGAGCAGTTCTTC,CASSLDGGLGNEQFF
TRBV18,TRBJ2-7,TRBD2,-,TGTGCCAGCTCACCACCGGTCGGGGGGGCTTACGAGCAGTACTTC,CASSPPVGGAYEQYF
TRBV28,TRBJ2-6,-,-,TGTGCCAGCAGTTTTACCCCTAGGGGCCCTGGGGCCAACGTCCTGACTTTC,CASSFTPRGPGANVLTF
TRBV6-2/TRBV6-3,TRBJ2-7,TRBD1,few,TGTGCCAGCAGTTCCTACTCGGACAGGGTGGCCGAGCAGTACTTC,CASSSYSDRVAEQYF
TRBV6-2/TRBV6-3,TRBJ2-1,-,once,TGTGCCATATCAGACAGGAGTGGGTACAATGAGCAGTTCTTC,CAISDRSGYNEQFF
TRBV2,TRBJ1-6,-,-,TGTGCCAGCAGTGAAACCTACTCTCGCCTCCACTTT,CASSETYSRLHF
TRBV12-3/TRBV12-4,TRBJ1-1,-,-,TGTGCCAGCAGCTCCCGGGGGCGAGCTGAAGCTTTCTTT,CASSSRGRAEAFF
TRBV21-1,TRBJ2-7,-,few,TGTGCCAGCCAGCCGAGTACCTACGAGCAGTACTTC,CASQPSTYEQYF
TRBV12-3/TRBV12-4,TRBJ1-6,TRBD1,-,TGTGCCAGCAGTAACCGGGACAGGGGATCACCCCTCCACTTT,CASSNRDRGSPLHF
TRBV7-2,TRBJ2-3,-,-,TGTGCCAGCAGCTTCCAGGACACCGAGGATACGCAGTATTTT,CASSFQDTEDTQYF
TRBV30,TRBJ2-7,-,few,TGTGCCTGGAGGGGAGGCACCCACCGGAACGAGCAGTACTTC,CAWRGGTHRNEQYF
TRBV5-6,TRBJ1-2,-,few,TGTGCCAGCAGCCTTGGGGGTGCTAACTATGGCTACACCTTC,CASSLGGANYGYTF
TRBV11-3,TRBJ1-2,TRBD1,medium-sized,TGTGCCAGCGCGACAGGGGGGAACTATGGCTACACCTTC,CASATGGNYGYTF
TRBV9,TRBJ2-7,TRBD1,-,TGTGCCAGCAGCCAGGGACAGGACAGCTCCTACGAGCAGTACTTC,CASSQGQDSSYEQYF
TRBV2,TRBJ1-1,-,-,TGTGCCAGCAGTCGCCCGGGACCGAACACTGAAGCTTTCTTT,CASSRPGPNTEAFF
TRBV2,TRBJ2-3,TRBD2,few,TGTGCCAGCATCAAAGCGGGGGGGGTAGGAGATACGCAGTATTTT,CASIKAGGVGDTQYF
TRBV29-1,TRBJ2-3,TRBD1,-,TGCAGCGCGGGACAGCTAGAGTTGCAGTATTTT,CSAGQLELQYF
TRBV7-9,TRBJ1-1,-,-,TGTGCCAGCAGCTTAGACACCAACCGGGGCACTGAAGCTTTCTTT,CASSLDTNRGTEAFF
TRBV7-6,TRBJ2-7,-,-,TGTGCCAGCAGCCCAGGGTCGGGCGAGCAGTACTTC,CASSPGSGEQYF
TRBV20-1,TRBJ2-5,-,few,TGCAGTGCTAGAAGTACCGCAGGGTCGGAGACCCAGTACTTC,CSARSTAGSETQYF
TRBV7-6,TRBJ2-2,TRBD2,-,TGTGCTAGCAGCGCGATAGCGGGGGGGCACGGGGAGCTGTTTTTT,CASSAIAGGHGELFF